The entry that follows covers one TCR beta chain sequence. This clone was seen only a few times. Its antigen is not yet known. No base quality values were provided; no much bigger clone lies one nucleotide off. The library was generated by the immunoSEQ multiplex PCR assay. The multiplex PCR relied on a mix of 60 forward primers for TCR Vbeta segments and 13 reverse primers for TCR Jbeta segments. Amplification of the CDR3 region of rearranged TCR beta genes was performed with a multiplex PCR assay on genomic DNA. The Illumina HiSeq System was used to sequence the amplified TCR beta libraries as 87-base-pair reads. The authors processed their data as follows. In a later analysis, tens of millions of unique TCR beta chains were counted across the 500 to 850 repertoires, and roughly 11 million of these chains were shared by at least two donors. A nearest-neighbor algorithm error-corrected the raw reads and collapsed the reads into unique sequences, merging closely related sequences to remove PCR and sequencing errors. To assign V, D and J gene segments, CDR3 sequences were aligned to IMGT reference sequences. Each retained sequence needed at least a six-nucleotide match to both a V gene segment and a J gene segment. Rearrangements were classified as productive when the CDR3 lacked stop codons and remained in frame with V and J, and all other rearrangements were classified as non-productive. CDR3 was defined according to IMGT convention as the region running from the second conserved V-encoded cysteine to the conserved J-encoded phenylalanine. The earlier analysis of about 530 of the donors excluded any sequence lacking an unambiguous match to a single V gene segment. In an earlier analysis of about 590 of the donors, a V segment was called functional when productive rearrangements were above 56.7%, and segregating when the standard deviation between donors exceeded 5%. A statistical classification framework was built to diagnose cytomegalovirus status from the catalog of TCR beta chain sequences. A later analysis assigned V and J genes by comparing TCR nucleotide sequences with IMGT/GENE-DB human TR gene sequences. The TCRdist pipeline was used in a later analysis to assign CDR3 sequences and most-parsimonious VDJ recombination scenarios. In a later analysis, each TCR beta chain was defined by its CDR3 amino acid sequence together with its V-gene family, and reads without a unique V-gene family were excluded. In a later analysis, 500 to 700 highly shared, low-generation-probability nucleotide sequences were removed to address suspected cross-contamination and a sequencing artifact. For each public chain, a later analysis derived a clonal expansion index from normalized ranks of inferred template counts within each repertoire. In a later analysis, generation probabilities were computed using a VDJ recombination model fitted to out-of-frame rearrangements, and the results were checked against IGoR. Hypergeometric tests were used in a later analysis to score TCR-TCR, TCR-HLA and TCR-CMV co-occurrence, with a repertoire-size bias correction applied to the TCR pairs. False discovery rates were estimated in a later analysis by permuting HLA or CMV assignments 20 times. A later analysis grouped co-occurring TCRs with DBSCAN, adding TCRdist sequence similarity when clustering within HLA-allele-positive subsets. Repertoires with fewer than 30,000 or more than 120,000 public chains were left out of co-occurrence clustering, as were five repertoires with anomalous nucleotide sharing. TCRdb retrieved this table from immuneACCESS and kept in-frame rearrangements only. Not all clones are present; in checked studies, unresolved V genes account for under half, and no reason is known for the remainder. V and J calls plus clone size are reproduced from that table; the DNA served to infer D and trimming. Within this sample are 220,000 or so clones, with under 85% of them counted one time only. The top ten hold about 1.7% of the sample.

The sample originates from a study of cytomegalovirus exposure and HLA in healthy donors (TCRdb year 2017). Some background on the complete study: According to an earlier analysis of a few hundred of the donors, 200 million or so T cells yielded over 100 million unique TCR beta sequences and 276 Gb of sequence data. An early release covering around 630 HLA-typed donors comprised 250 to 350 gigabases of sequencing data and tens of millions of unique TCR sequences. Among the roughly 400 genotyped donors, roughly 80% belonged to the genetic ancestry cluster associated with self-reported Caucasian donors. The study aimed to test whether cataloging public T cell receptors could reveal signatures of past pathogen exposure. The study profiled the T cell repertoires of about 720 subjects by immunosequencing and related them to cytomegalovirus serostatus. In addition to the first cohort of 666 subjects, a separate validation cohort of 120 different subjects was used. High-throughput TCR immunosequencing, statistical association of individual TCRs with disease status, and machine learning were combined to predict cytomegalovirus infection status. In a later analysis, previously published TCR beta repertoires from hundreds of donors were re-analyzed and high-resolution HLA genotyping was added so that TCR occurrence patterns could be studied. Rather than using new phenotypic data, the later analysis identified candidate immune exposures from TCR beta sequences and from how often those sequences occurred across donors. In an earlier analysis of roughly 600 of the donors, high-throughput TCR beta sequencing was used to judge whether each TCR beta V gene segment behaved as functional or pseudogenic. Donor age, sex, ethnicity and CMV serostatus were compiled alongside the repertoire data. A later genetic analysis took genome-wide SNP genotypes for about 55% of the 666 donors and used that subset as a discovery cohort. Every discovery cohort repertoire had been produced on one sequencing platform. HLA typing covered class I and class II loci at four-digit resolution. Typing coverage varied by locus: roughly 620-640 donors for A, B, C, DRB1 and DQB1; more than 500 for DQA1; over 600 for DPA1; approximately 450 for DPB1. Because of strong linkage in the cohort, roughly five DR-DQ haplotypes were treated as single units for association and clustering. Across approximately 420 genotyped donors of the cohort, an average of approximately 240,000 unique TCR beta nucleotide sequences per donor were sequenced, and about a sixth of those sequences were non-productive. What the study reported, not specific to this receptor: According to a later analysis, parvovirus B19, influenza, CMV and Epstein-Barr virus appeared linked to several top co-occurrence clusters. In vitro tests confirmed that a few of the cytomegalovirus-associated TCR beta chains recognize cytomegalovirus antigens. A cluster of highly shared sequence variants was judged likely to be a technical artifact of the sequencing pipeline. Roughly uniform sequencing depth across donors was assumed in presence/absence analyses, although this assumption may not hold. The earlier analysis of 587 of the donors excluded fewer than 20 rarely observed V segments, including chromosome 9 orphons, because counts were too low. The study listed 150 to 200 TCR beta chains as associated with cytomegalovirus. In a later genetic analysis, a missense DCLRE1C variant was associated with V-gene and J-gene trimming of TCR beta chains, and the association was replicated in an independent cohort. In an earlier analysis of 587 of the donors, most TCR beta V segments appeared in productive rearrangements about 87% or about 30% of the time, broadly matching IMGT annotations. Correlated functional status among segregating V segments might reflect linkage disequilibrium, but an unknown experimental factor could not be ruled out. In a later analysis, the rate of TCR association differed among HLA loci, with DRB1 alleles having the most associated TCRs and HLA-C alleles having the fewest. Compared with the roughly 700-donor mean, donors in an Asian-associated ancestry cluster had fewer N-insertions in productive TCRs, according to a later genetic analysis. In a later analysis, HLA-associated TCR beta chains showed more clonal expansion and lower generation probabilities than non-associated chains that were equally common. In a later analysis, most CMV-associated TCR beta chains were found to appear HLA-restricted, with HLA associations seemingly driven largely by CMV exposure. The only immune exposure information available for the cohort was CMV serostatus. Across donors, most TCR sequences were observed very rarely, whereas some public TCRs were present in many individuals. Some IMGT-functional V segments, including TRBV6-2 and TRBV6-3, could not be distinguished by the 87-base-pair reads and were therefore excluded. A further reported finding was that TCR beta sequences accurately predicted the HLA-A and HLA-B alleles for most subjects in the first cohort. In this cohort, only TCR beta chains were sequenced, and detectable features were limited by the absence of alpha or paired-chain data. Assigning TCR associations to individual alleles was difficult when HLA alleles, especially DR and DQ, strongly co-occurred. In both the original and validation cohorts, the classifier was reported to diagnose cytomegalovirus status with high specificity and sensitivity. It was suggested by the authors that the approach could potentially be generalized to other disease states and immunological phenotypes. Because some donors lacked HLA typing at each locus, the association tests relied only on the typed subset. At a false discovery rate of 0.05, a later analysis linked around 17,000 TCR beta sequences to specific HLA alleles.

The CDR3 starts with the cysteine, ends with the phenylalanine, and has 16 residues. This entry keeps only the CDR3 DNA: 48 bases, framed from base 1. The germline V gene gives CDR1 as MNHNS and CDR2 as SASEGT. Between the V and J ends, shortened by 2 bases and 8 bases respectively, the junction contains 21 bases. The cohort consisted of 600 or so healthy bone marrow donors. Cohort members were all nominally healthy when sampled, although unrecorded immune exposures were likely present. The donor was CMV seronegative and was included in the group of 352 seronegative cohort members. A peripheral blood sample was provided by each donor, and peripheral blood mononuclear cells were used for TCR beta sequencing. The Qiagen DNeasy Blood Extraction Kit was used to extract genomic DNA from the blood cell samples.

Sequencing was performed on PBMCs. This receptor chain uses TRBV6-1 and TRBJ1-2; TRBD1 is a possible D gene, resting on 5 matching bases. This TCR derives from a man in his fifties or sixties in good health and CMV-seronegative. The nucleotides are TGTGCCAGCAGTGAACTCAGAACGTACAGGTTAGGAGGCTACACCTTC. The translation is CASSELRTYRLGGYTF.